This T cell receptor beta chain originates from a study of blood T cell repertoires in COVID-19. Background on the study: COVID-19 samples from acute and convalescent phases originated in the United States, Italy and Spain.

This clone was recorded a few times. Germline lookup yields CDR1 SGHAT and CDR2 FQDESV (reference sequence). The V end was cut by 5 bases, the J end by 3 bases, with 17 bases between. This CDR3 is 15 amino acids long. Repertoires were generated with immunoSEQ multiplex PCR, while TCRdb's copy carries only in-frame clones and drops some. The repertoire holds over 200,000 clones, with 80% to 90% as singletons. The sequenced sample was PBMCs or T cells enriched from blood (not recorded which). The origin of this receptor is a man younger than 35 who had recovered from COVID-19. The chain has TRBV11-1 and TRBJ2-7; D possibly corresponds to TRBD2 (6 bases). CDR3 DNA sequence: TGTGCCAGCAGCCCGAGGATCCGGCGGGACTACGAGCAGTACTTC. This sequence encodes CASSPRIRRDYEQYF.